The 9 T cell receptor beta chains in this list originate from one sample, sequenced in a study of blood T cell repertoires in COVID-19. Here immunoSEQ multiplex PCR was the method, and the copy in TCRdb shows in-frame clones only, minus some. The sample contains 150,000 to 170,000 clones, 91% of which appear only once. Sequencing used peripheral blood. The receptors shown here come from a man in his fifties or sixties with acute or convalescent COVID-19.

This rearrangement joins TRBV5-5 to TRBJ1-5, with D tentatively TRBD1 (6 bases). The CDR3 consists of 15 residues. Germline V gene lookup returns CDR1 SGHKS and CDR2 YYEKEE (reference sequence). Trimming pared 3 bases from V and 4 bases from J, leaving 14 bases between. CDR3 nucleotides: TGTGCCAGCAGCTCCTCCGGGACAAGTAATCAGCCCCAGCATTTT. Amino acid sequence: CASSSSGTSNQPQHF.

Points on this clone: At the DNA level, this CDR3 is encoded by other sequences in the same sample as well. This chain joins TRBV7-9 and TRBJ2-5; D is possibly TRBD1 (6 bases). Germline CDR1 and CDR2: SEHNR and FQNEAQ (reference sequence). V was shortened by 0 bases and J by 0 bases, with 8 bases between the two germline ends. The CDR3 contains 15 residues. For the CDR3, the DNA is TGTGCCAGCAGCTTAGCGCGGACAGACCAAGAGACCCAGTACTTC. This encodes CASSLARTDQETQYF.

The chain couples TRBV7-3 to TRBJ2-2, with a possible D match to TRBD2 (6 bases). The CDR3 is made up of 15 amino acids. Per the germline V gene, CDR1 is SGHTA and CDR2 is FQGTGA. V was cut by 6 bases and J by 1 base, with 12 bases left in between. The CDR3 region is CASRSGGGNTGELFF. DNA of the CDR3: TGTGCCAGCAGGTCCGGGGGAGGGAACACCGGGGAGCTGTTTTTT.

This chain links TRBV5-5 with TRBJ1-3; 9 positions agree with TRBD1. The ends lost 4 bases at V and 3 bases at J; junction bases unmatched: 11. In germline, CDR1 is SGHKS, CDR2 YYEKEE (reference sequence). The CDR3 is 17 amino acids. The CDR3 here is CASSPGQGTMGGNTIYF. The DNA of the CDR3 is TGTGCCAGCAGCCCGGGACAGGGAACAATGGGTGGAAACACCATATATTTT.

This clone occurred a few times. The chain is built from TRBV7-8 and TRBJ2-7; D possibly corresponds to TRBD1 (5 bases). The CDR3 extends over 14 amino acids. CDR1 and CDR2 (germline): SGHVS, FQNEAQ. V was cut by 1 base and J by 2 bases, with 9 bases left in between. The CDR3 DNA reads as TGTGCCAGCAGCTTAGAAGCAGGGACCTACGAGCAGTACTTC. This gives the protein CASSLEAGTYEQYF.

The sample holds a few counts of this clone. The CDR3, as DNA: TGTGCCAGCAGCGTAGGATACGGTGTGTTGACAGGACAAGAGACCCAGTACTTC. Encoded protein: CASSVGYGVLTGQETQYF. The chain uses TRBV9 and TRBJ2-5, with D perhaps TRBD1 (6 bases). V was shortened by 0 bases and J by 2 bases, with 20 bases between the two germline ends. This CDR3 comprises 18 residues. Germline values: CDR1 SGDLS, CDR2 YYNGEE.

CDR3 sequence: CASMAGLETQYF. CDR3 DNA: TGTGCCAGCATGGCGGGGCTGGAGACCCAGTACTTC. The chain links TRBV28 to TRBJ2-5; TRBD2 might be the D (6 bases). The CDR3 length is 12 residues. V shed 7 bases and J shed 5 bases, with 11 bases lying between them. CDR1 and CDR2 (germline): MDHEN, SYDVKM.

V usage is TRBV2 and J usage is TRBJ2-5; 11 bases fit TRBD1. The germline V gene encodes CDR1 SNHLY and CDR2 FYNNEI. V lost 7 bases to trimming and J lost 5 bases; unmatched junction nucleotides: 9. The CDR3 extends over 15 amino acids. The CDR3 DNA sequence: TGTGCCAGCACTCCGAGGACAGGGGGCACTGAGACCCAGTACTTC. Translated: CASTPRTGGTETQYF.

The chain links TRBV11-2 to TRBJ2-1; D possibly corresponds to TRBD1 (6 bases). Germline CDR1 is SGHAT and CDR2 is FQNNGV. This CDR3 contains 14 residues. V lost 2 bases and J lost 8, with 13 bases in between. The CDR3 bases are TGTGCCAGCAGCTTAATCCAGGGGCTCTATGAGCAGTTCTTC. Its translation: CASSLIQGLYEQFF.